This T cell receptor beta chain was found in a study of T-cell memory formation after mild COVID-19. Broader study findings: Some clones that responded turned up in pre-infection memory, which suggests that cross-reactive memory joined in.

This clonotype was picked up a small number of times. Its antigen is not known. Germline values: CDR1 SNHLY, CDR2 FYNNEI. The CDR3 length is 13 residues. Trimming shortened V by 2 bases and J by 5 bases, and 6 bases separated the two germline ends. The 5'RACE method, run with constant-segment primers, produced TCR alpha and TCR beta cDNA libraries (carrying sample barcodes and UMIs). TCRdb re-derived calls from the 5' RACE reads in MiXCR, one entry per CDR3 protein. Seen here are some 150,000 distinct CDR3 sequences, over 15% observed once, and the top ten hold around 2.5%. The V gene is TRBV2, the J gene TRBJ2-2; D remains ambiguous. The receptor's source is an adult woman who had mild COVID-19 (a few samples of this study predate the infection). Cell type and time point are not known. Input material: PBMCs or a T cell subset sorted from them (not recorded which). For the CDR3, the DNA is TGTGCCAGCAGTGAATTGGGGACCGGGGAGCTGTTTTTT. It yields the protein CASSELGTGELFF. Full variable domain (rest looked up from reference TRBV2 and TRBJ2-2): EPEVTQTPSHQVTQMGQEVILRCVPISNHLYFYWYRQILGQKVEFLVSFYNNEISEKSEIFDDQFSVERPDGSNFTLKIRSTKLEDSAMYFCASSELGTGELFFGEGSRLTVL.